Listed below are T cell receptor beta chains from one sample, sequenced in a study of T cell responses to AZD1222 COVID-19 vaccine. TCRdb's copy holds only in-frame clones and misses some; the assay was immunoSEQ multiplex PCR. The sample holds approximately 150,000 clones, 90% seen once. Sample: peripheral blood, taken 28 days after the second AZD1222 dose. These receptor sequences come from an adult who received the AZD1222 COVID-19 vaccine. CDR3s include the opening cysteine and the closing phenylalanine or tryptophan. The D gene is left open where the match is weak. Rows give clone size only sometimes, using once, few, many, or a class for an expanded clone.

TRBJ2-1,once,TRBV30,NA,CAWSVTAPAGEQFF,TGTGCCTGGAGTGTAACAGCCCCGGCGGGGGAGCAGTTCTTC
TRBJ1-4,NA,TRBV7-2,TRBD1,CASSLGGTAAEKLFF,TGTGCCAGCAGCTTAGGGGGGACAGCAGCGGAAAAACTGTTTTTT
TRBJ2-7,NA,TRBV2,NA,CASRGYEQYF,TGTGCCAGCAGGGGATACGAGCAGTACTTC
TRBJ1-2,NA,TRBV5-1,NA,CASSLNPETYGYTF,TGCGCCAGCAGCTTGAATCCAGAGACTTATGGCTACACCTTC
TRBJ2-6,NA,TRBV13,NA,CASSLTSGANVLTF,TGTGCCAGCAGCTTGACCTCTGGGGCCAACGTCCTGACTTTC
TRBJ1-5,NA,TRBV11-2,NA,CASSLGLATGQPQHF,TGTGCCAGCAGCTTAGGATTGGCGACGGGACAGCCCCAGCATTTT
TRBJ1-6,NA,TRBV19,NA,CASSIKTSVNSPLHF,TGTGCCAGTAGTATTAAAACCTCTGTTAATTCACCCCTCCACTTT
TRBJ1-1,NA,TRBV18,TRBD1,CASSPRVRGRVNEAFF,TGTGCCAGCTCACCACGGGTCAGGGGGCGCGTTAATGAAGCTTTCTTT
TRBJ1-6,few,TRBV18,NA,CASSPGDSYNSPLHF,TGTGCCAGCTCACCAGGCGACTCCTATAATTCACCCCTCCACTTT
TRBJ1-1,NA,TRBV20-1,NA,CSASSGRDTEAFF,TGCAGTGCTAGTTCGGGACGGGACACTGAAGCTTTCTTT
TRBJ1-1,NA,TRBV19,NA,CASSESRSMNTEAFF,TGTGCCAGTAGTGAGAGCAGGAGTATGAACACTGAAGCTTTCTTT